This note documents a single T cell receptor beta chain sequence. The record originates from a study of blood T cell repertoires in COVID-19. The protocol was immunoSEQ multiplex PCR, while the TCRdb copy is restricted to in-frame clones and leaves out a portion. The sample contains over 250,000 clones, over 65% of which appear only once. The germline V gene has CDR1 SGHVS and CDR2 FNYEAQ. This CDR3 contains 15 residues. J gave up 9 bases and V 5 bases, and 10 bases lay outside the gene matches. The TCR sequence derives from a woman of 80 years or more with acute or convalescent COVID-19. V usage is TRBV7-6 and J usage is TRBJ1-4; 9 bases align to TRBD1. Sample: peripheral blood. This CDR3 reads CASSRPGQGVQKLFF. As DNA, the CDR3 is TGTGCCAGCAGCAGACCGGGACAGGGTGTTCAAAAACTGTTTTTT.